The 8 T cell receptor beta chains in this list originate from one sample, sequenced in a study of control samples from healthy donors and cancer patients (TCRdb year 2020). The library was produced with the immunoSEQ multiplex PCR assay. This immuneACCESS table, as held by TCRdb, lists in-frame sequences with V and J called but not all clones. Of the missing ones, under half trace to an unresolved V gene in checked studies; the others have no known cause. The sample has about 130,000 clones on record, approximately 90% of them singletons. Just over 8.5% of the sample is in the top ten clones. The sequencing sample was made of blood. The receptors come from a man between 18 and 29 years old in good health.

This chain connects TRBV9 to TRBJ2-3; 7 nucleotides line up with TRBD2. The V segment lost 4 bases and the J segment 2 bases; nucleotides outside the gene matches: 7. The CDR3 has 15 residues. The germline CDR1 and CDR2 sequences are SGDLS and YYNGEE. The CDR3 sequence is CASSSRDYHTDTQYF. The CDR3, as DNA: TGTGCCAGCAGCTCCCGGGACTACCACACAGATACGCAGTATTTT.

The chain recombines TRBV4-2 with TRBJ1-1; 7 bases are shared with TRBD1. The CDR3 totals 15 residues. The V segment lost 2 bases and the J segment 4 bases; nucleotides outside the gene matches: 7. The germline V gene has CDR1 LGHNA and CDR2 YNFKEQ. The CDR3 coding sequence is TGTGCCAGCAGCCAACCTGACAGGGTGGGCACTGAAGCTTTCTTT. It specifies CASSQPDRVGTEAFF.

Concerning this clone itself: This sample includes further DNA sequences coding for the same CDR3. V usage is TRBV7-3 and J usage is TRBJ2-1; the D is unclear. This CDR3 is 13 amino acids long. Germline loops: CDR1 SGHTA, CDR2 FQGTGA. The V end was cut by 2 bases, the J end by 7 bases, with 9 bases between. This CDR3 is CASSLGHANEQFF. For the CDR3, the DNA is TGTGCCAGCAGCTTAGGGCACGCGAATGAGCAGTTCTTC.

This clone was detected once. This chain uses TRBV12-3 or TRBV12-4 with TRBJ1-1; unclear D gene. V was cut by 7 bases and J by 1 base, with 10 bases left in between. The CDR3 consists of 13 residues. CDR3 residues: CASISAGNTEAFF. In DNA form, the CDR3 reads TGTGCCAGCATCTCGGCAGGGAACACTGAAGCTTTCTTT.

This chain links TRBV30 with TRBJ1-1, with TRBD1 identical over 7 bases. CDR1 and CDR2 (germline): GTSNPN, SVGIG (reference sequence). The CDR3 runs 17 residues. With 2 bases clipped from V and 0 bases from J, the junction kept 12 bases outside the gene matches. This CDR3 is CAWSPRPGQNMNTEAFF. CDR3 bases: TGTGCCTGGAGTCCTCGGCCGGGACAGAACATGAACACTGAAGCTTTCTTT.

This clone is categorized as medium-sized. This chain links TRBV6-5 with TRBJ1-5; 7 bases agree with TRBD1. The CDR3 length is 14 residues. J lost 7 bases, V lost 6 bases, and 9 bases had no gene match. In germline, CDR1 is MNHEY, CDR2 SVGAGI. For the CDR3, the DNA is TGTGCCAGCAGCTCCGGGACAGACGTCCAGCCCCAGCATTTT. The encoded protein is CASSSGTDVQPQHF.

The rearrangement links TRBV5-1 to TRBJ1-1, with D possibly matching TRBD1 (5 bases). There are 17 residues in the CDR3. Trimming stripped 0 bases from V and 0 bases from J, with 15 bases between. CDR1 and CDR2 from the germline V gene are SGHRS and YFSETQ. Written as DNA, the CDR3 is TGCGCCAGCAGCTTGGCCAGGGTGCCCAAGTTGAACACTGAAGCTTTCTTT. Translated: CASSLARVPKLNTEAFF.

The chain links TRBV27 to TRBJ2-1; 9 nucleotides align to TRBD1. The CDR3 runs to 15 residues. V trimming: 1 base; J trimming: 7 bases; junction bases outside the gene matches: 5. Germline V gene data show CDR1 as MNHEY and CDR2 as SMNVEV (reference sequence). CDR3 sequence reads: CASSLFYRGPNEQFF. CDR3 in DNA: TGTGCCAGCAGTTTATTCTACAGGGGGCCAAATGAGCAGTTCTTC.